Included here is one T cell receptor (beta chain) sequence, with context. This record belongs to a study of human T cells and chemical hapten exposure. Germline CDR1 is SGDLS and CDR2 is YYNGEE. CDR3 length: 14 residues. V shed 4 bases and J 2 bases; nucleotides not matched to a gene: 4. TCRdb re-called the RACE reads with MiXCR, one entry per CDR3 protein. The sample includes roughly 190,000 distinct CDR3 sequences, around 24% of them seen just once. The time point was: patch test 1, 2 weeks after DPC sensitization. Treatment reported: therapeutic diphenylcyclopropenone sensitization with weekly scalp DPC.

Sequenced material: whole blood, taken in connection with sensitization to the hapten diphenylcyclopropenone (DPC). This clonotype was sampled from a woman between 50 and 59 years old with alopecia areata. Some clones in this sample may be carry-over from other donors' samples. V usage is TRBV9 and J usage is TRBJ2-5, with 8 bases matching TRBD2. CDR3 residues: CASSQAGVQETQYF. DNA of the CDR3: TGTGCCAGCAGCCAAGCGGGAGTACAAGAGACCCAGTACTTC.